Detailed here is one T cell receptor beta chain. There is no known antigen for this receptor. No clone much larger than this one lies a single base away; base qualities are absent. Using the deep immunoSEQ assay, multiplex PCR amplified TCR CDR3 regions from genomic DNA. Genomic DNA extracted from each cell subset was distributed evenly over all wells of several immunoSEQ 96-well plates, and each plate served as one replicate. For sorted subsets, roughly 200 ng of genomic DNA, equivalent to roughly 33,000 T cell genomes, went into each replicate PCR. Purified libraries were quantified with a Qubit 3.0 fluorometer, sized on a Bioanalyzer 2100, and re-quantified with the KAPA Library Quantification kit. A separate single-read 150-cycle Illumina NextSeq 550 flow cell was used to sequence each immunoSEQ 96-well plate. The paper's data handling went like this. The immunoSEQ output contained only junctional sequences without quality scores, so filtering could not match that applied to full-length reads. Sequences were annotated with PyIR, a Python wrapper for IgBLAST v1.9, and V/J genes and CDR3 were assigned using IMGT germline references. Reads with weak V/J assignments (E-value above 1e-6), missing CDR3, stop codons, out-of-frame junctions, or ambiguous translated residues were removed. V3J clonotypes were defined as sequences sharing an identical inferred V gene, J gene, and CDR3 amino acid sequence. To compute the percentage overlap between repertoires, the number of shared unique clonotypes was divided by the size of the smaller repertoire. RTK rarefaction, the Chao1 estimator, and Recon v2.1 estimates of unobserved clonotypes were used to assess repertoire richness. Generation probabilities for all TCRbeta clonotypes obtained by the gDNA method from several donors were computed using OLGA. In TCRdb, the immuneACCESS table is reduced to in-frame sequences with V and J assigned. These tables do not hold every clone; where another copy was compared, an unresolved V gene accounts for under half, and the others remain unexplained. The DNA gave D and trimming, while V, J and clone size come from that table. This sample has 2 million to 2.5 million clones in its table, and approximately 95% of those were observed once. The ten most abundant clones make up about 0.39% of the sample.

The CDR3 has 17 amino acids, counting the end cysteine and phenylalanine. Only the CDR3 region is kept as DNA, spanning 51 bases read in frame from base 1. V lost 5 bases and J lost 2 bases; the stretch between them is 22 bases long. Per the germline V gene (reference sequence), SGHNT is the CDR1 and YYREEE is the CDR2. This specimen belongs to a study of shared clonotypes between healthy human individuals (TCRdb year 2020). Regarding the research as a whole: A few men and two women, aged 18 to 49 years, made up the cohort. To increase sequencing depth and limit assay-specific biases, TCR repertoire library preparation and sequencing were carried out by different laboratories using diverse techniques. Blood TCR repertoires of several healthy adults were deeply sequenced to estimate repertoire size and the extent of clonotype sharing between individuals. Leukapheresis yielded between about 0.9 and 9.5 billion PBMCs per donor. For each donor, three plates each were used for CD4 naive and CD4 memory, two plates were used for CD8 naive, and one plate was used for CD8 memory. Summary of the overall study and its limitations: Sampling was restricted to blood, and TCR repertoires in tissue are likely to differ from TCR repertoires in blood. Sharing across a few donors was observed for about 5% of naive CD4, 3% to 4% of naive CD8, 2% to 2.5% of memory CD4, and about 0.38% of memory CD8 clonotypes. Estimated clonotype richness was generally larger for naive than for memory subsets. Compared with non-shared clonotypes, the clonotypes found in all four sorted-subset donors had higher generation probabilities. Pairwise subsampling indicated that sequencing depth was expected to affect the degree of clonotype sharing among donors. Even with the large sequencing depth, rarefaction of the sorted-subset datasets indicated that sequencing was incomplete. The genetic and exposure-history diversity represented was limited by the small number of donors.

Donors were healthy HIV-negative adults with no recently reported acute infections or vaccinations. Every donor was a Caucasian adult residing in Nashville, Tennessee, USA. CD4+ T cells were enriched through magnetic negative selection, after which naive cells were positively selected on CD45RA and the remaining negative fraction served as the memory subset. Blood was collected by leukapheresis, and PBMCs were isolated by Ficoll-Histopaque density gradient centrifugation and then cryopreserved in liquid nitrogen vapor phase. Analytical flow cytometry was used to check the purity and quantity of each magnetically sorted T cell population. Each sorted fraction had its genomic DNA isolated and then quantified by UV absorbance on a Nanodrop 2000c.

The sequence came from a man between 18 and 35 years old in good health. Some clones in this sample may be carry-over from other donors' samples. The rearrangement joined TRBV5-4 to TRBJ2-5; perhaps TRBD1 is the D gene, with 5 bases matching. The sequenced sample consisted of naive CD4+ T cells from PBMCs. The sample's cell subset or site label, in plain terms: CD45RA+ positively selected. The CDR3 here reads CASSIVRGGANQETQYF. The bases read TGTGCCAGCAGTATCGTTCGAGGTGGGGCGAATCAAGAGACCCAGTACTTC.